This T cell receptor (beta chain) is from a study of OX40 agonist ivuxolimab in advanced cancers. Looking at the study overall: With ivuxolimab, an agonistic anti-OX40 (CD134) antibody, patients were treated. Study-wide findings and caveats: Expanded clones belonging to CD8+ T cells outnumbered, on average, those of CD4+.

V was pared by 9 bases and J by 1 base, with 16 bases between. This CDR3 spans 14 amino acids. The germline V gene encodes CDR1 SNHLY and CDR2 FYNNEI. As to this clone: Its antigen is not known.

The method was immunoSEQ multiplex PCR; TCRdb's version includes in-frame clones alone and lacks a portion of them. The sample consists of over 20,000 clones, roughly 83% of them appearing once. The receptor was derived from an adult with an advanced solid tumor such as melanoma, head and neck, liver or kidney cancer. V gene TRBV2 combines with J gene TRBJ2-7; D remains ambiguous. This material consisted of CD4+ or CD8+ T cells sorted from blood, taken in a trial of the OX40 agonist ivuxolimab. The CDR3 bases are TGTGCCAGTGTCCGGGCCGACGGGTCCTACGAGCAGTACTTC. Residues: CASVRADGSYEQYF.